This T cell receptor (beta chain) was sequenced during a study of cytomegalovirus exposure and HLA in healthy donors. The ends lost 1 base at V and 3 bases at J; junction bases unmatched: 6. The germline CDR1 and CDR2 sequences are SGHNT and YENEEA. The CDR3 totals 16 residues. The method was immunoSEQ multiplex PCR; TCRdb's version includes in-frame clones alone and lacks a portion of them. Here the sample spans more than 95,000 clones, roughly 95% being singletons. Source material: PBMCs. The sequence came from a man between 18 and 29 years old in good health and CMV-seronegative. V and J are TRBV11-3 and TRBJ2-3; 8 positions match TRBD2. The CDR3 DNA reads as TGTGCCAGCAGCTTAGGGGGAGCGGGAGCGACAGATACGCAGTATTTT. It encodes CASSLGGAGATDTQYF.